These 22 T cell receptor beta chains share one sample of origin, sequenced in a study of T cells expressing NK-cell markers. TCRdb re-called the 5' RACE reads; every CDR3 protein appears as one record, without DNA. Its table records about 390,000 distinct CDR3 sequences. Sequencing input: blood T cells: a sorted CD56 or NKG2C T cell subset, CD4+ or CD8+ T cells, or bulk PBMC T cells (not recorded which). The source is a woman between 45 and 60 years old in good health.

The chain carries TRBV12-3 or TRBV12-4 and TRBJ1-5; as DNA is missing, the TRBD1 call by TCRdb cannot be tested. CDR3 length equals 14 residues. The CDR3 protein is CASSLGVGGQPQHF.

This sequence joins TRBV20-1 and TRBJ1-2; TCRdb's D gene call, TRBD1, goes unchecked for lack of DNA. There are 12 residues in the CDR3. Germline assignment: CDR1 DFQATT and CDR2 SNEGSKA (reference sequence). The CDR3 spells CSAARDRRENTF.

This chain uses TRBV12-3 or TRBV12-4 with TRBJ2-1. The CDR3 consists of 14 residues. The CDR3 reads CASTGRMFDNEQFF.

This chain joins TRBV10-2 and TRBJ1-1; TCRdb indicates TRBD1, and absent DNA this call remains unverified. The CDR3 is 13 residues long. Germline V lookup: CDR1 WSHSY, CDR2 SAAADI. The CDR3: CASTAGVGTEAFF.

V gene TRBV9 combines with J gene TRBJ2-1; checking the TCRdb D call of TRBD2 is not possible without DNA. CDR3 size: 17 residues. Germline V gives CDR1 SGDLS, CDR2 YYNGEE. CDR3 region: CASSVETSGRSDNEQFF.

The chain links TRBV11-2 to TRBJ2-3. The CDR3 totals 12 residues. CDR1 and CDR2 (germline): SGHAT, FQNNGV. CDR3 sequence reads: CASSLGLSTQYF.

This chain links TRBV20-1 with TRBJ1-4. CDR3 length: 13 residues. Germline V gene lookup returns CDR1 DFQATT and CDR2 SNEGSKA (reference sequence). CDR3 sequence reads: CSANRAPNEKLFF.

This chain connects TRBV11-1 to TRBJ2-7; TCRdb proposes TRBD1, but this gene call is untestable without DNA. From germline, CDR1 is SGHAT and CDR2 FQDESV (reference sequence). This CDR3 is built from 12 residues. CDR3 in amino acids: CASSPGTLLPYF.

The V and J genes are TRBV3-1 and TRBJ2-7; without DNA, the TCRdb call of TRBD1 cannot be checked. Germline V gene sequence: CDR1 LGHDT, CDR2 YNNKEL (reference sequence). This CDR3 is built from 18 residues. CDR3 residues: CASSQVGGGSGSSYEQYF.

The J gene is TRBJ2-2, the V gene TRBV2; as DNA is missing, the TRBD2 call by TCRdb cannot be tested. The CDR3 has 19 amino acids. The germline gives CDR1 SNHLY, CDR2 FYNNEI. CDR3 amino acids: CASSERRAFGGRAAGELFF. The full variable domain, its missing parts supplied by reference TRBV2 and TRBJ2-2, is EPEVTQTPSHQVTQMGQEVILRCVPISNHLYFYWYRQILGQKVEFLVSFYNNEISEKSEIFDDQFSVERPDGSNFTLKIRSTKLEDSAMYFCASSERRAFGGRAAGELFFGEGSRLTVL.

CDR3 loop: CASSLTPIGQFF. The V call is TRBV5-5, the J call TRBJ2-1. The CDR3 contains 12 residues. Germline-derived CDR1 and CDR2 are SGHKS and YYEKEE (reference sequence).

V gene TRBV12-3 or TRBV12-4 combines with J gene TRBJ1-3. This CDR3 is built from 13 residues. CDR3 residues: CASSTDSGNTIYF.

CDR3 protein: CASSLLGGTSGQPQHF. The chain is built from TRBV12-3 or TRBV12-4 and TRBJ1-5. The CDR3 has 16 amino acids.

This chain uses TRBV29-1 with TRBJ2-1; TCRdb's D call of TRBD2 is untestable without DNA. The V gene's germline CDR1 is SQVTM and CDR2 ANQGSEA. This CDR3 is 15 amino acids long. CDR3 loop: CSVGLSVLPKNEQFF.

This chain joins TRBV2 and TRBJ1-1; lacking DNA, the TRBD1 call made by TCRdb goes unchecked. The CDR3 has 15 residues. The germline V gene has CDR1 SNHLY and CDR2 FYNNEI. CDR3 sequence: CASSEARGGGEKAFF.

This chain connects TRBV12-3 or TRBV12-4 to TRBJ2-1; TCRdb's D call, TRBD2, is unchecked because there is no DNA. The CDR3 covers 13 residues. CDR3 protein: CAARSSGDNEQFF.

The chain has TRBV5-1 and TRBJ2-1; lacking DNA, the TRBD1 call made by TCRdb goes unchecked. There are 17 residues in the CDR3. The V gene's germline CDR1 is SGHRS and CDR2 YFSETQ. CDR3 region: CASSLGGWTGGPDEQFF.

The chain uses TRBV14 and TRBJ2-1; the TCRdb call, TRBD1, lacks DNA for checking. Germline values: CDR1 SGHDN, CDR2 FVKESK. The CDR3 totals 12 residues. CDR3 protein: CASSQSEQGQFF.

The chain couples TRBV25-1 to TRBJ1-5; TCRdb's D gene call, TRBD1, goes unchecked for lack of DNA. The CDR3 covers 14 residues. Germline V gives CDR1 MGHDK, CDR2 SYGVNS. The CDR3 is CASSDRDGDQPQHF.

The gene calls are TRBV6-5 and TRBJ2-3; lacking DNA, the TRBD2 call made by TCRdb goes unchecked. Germline values: CDR1 MNHEY, CDR2 SVGAGI. This CDR3 is 15 amino acids long. The CDR3 is CASSPDLGPTDTQYF.

The chain is built from TRBV5-1 and TRBJ2-2; no DNA is available, so the TRBD2 call from TCRdb remains unchecked. CDR1 and CDR2 from the germline V gene are SGHRS and YFSETQ. The CDR3 runs 17 residues. The CDR3 protein is CASTQRTTSGNTGELFF.

The V gene is TRBV12-3 or TRBV12-4, the J gene TRBJ2-1; the D gene TCRdb calls, TRBD2, cannot be checked with no DNA. The CDR3 has 15 residues. The CDR3: CASSFWGSGMEEQFF.